Each of the 19 T cell receptor beta chains below was sequenced from the same sample in a study of T cell responses to AZD1222 COVID-19 vaccine. The data were produced by immunoSEQ multiplex PCR, yet TCRdb's version contains in-frame clones alone and is incomplete. The sample records around 130,000 clones, 80% to 90% being singletons. Source: peripheral blood, taken on day 0 of AZD1222 vaccination. All receptors derive from an adult in good health.

The genes are TRBV3-1 (or the pseudogene TRBV3-2) and TRBJ2-4; D might be TRBD1 (5 bases). This CDR3 is 12 amino acids long. V was shortened by 4 bases and J by 5 bases, with 6 bases between the two germline ends. Germline V CDR1 and CDR2: LGHDT, YNNKEL (reference sequence). The CDR3 loop reads CASSPTENIQYF. The CDR3 DNA reads as TGTGCCAGCAGCCCGACAGAAAACATTCAGTACTTC.

Of note for this clone: Sequence at one end of the junction differs from germline and may be a read error. This chain uses TRBV29-1 with TRBJ1-1; 7 nucleotides align to TRBD1. This CDR3 comprises 17 residues. Germline assignment: CDR1 SQVTM and CDR2 ANQGSEA. The CDR3 loop reads CSVLRWGHGQVKTEAFF. CDR3 coding DNA: TGCAGCGTCCTAAGGTGGGGGCACGGACAGGTGAAAACTGAAGCTTTCTTT.

The genes are TRBV14 and TRBJ2-3; 8 nucleotides line up with TRBD2. V dropped 0 bases and J dropped 6; count of bases not matched to a gene: 8. The CDR3 consists of 16 residues. Germline V gene lookup returns CDR1 SGHDN and CDR2 FVKESK. The CDR3 region is CASSQDRERENDTQYF. CDR3 nucleotides: TGTGCCAGCAGCCAAGATCGTGAGCGGGAGAATGATACGCAGTATTTT.

The rearrangement links TRBV30 to TRBJ2-7; a possible D gene is TRBD1 (6 bases). The CDR3 sequence is 15 residues long. Germline V gene lookup returns CDR1 GTSNPN and CDR2 SVGIG (reference sequence). Trimming pared 3 bases from V and 4 bases from J, leaving 19 bases between. The CDR3 reads CAWSATAGTPYEQYF. CDR3 sequence (DNA): TGTGCCTGGAGCGCCACCGCCGGGACACCTTACGAGCAGTACTTC.

This chain joins TRBV5-8 and TRBJ1-6, with D tentatively TRBD1 (6 bases). The CDR3 is 14 amino acids. Trimming shortened V by 4 bases and J by 8 bases, and 13 bases separated the two germline ends. CDR1 is SGHTS, CDR2 YDEGEE, per germline. The chain's CDR3 is CASSPFRGHSPLHF. The DNA of the CDR3 is TGTGCCAGCAGCCCGTTTCGGGGGCATTCACCCCTCCACTTT.

The chain has TRBV6-2 or TRBV6-3 and TRBJ2-2, with 8 bases that match TRBD2. Germline CDR1 reads MNHEY; CDR2 reads SVGEGT. This CDR3 comprises 18 residues. V lost 6 bases and J lost 3; bases outside the gene matches: 15. The CDR3 sequence: CASSPVTGTRAYTGELFF. The CDR3 DNA is TGTGCCAGCAGCCCCGTTACCGGGACTAGGGCGTACACCGGGGAGCTGTTTTTT.

The V and J genes are TRBV30 and TRBJ2-7, with 8 bases lining up with TRBD2. The length of the CDR3 is 16 residues. CDR1 GTSNPN and CDR2 SVGIG come from the germline V gene (reference sequence). V gave up 8 bases and J gave up 0 bases; unmatched junction bases: 15. The CDR3 protein is CAPKGAASGYSYEQYF. CDR3 sequence (DNA): TGTGCCCCCAAAGGGGCTGCTAGCGGGTACTCCTACGAGCAGTACTTC.

The rearrangement joins TRBV19 to TRBJ1-1; no clear D. CDR1 LNHDA and CDR2 SQIVND come from the germline V gene (reference sequence). V was pared by 4 bases and J by 0 bases, with 9 bases between. The CDR3 consists of 14 residues. The CDR3 sequence: CASSSVSMNTEAFF. The CDR3 DNA reads as TGTGCCAGTAGTAGCGTATCCATGAACACTGAAGCTTTCTTT.

This clone has only a few counts. V and J are TRBV19 and TRBJ2-2; D might be TRBD2 (7 bases). CDR3 length equals 21 residues. Germline V lookup: CDR1 LNHDA, CDR2 SQIVND (reference sequence). Trimming left V 5 bases short and J 0 bases short, with 28 bases between. The DNA for the CDR3 is TGTGCCAGTAGTGATCGGGGGGCAGGCACTAGCTTCGGACCGAACACCGGGGAGCTGTTTTTT. Protein sequence: CASSDRGAGTSFGPNTGELFF. The entire variable domain, with the rest obtained from reference TRBV19 and TRBJ2-2, is as follows: DGGITQSPKYLFRKEGQNVTLSCEQNLNHDAMYWYRQDPGQGLRLIYYSQIVNDFQKGDIAEGYSVSREKKESFPLTVTSAQKNPTAFYLCASSDRGAGTSFGPNTGELFFGEGSRLTVL.

The genes are TRBV30 and TRBJ2-7, with a tentative D call TRBD1 (6 bases). Trimming left V 4 bases short and J 2 bases short, with 18 bases between. The germline CDR1 and CDR2 sequences are GTSNPN and SVGIG (reference sequence). This CDR3 spans 15 amino acids. CDR3: CAWTRLRGPPYEQYF. The CDR3 DNA reads as TGTGCCTGGACCCGACTCAGGGGTCCTCCCTACGAGCAGTACTTC.

The chain employs TRBV11-3 and TRBJ2-7; tentative D call: TRBD2 (5 bases). The CDR3 is 15 amino acids. V was clipped by 5 bases and J by 1 base, with 15 bases between them. CDR1 is SGHNT, CDR2 YENEEA, per germline. CDR3 sequence: CASSPYRGQSYEQYF. The DNA for the CDR3 is TGTGCCAGCAGCCCCTACCGCGGGCAATCCTACGAGCAGTACTTC.

The CDR3 DNA reads as TGTGCCACCGAGGGACTGTGGTGCGAGCAGTACTTC. Translated, it gives CATEGLWCEQYF. V gene TRBV9 combines with J gene TRBJ2-7, with TRBD2 as a possible D gene (6 bases). Germline V gives CDR1 SGDLS, CDR2 YYNGEE. V shed 9 bases and J shed 6 bases, with 16 bases lying between them. The CDR3 runs 12 residues.

This clone showed up many times. Other DNA sequences in this sample translate to the same CDR3. V usage is TRBV11-3 and J usage is TRBJ2-3; perhaps TRBD2 as D (5 bases). The germline gives CDR1 SGHNT, CDR2 YENEEA. This CDR3 comprises 15 residues. V was cut by 3 bases and J by 0 bases, with 10 bases left in between. The DNA for the CDR3 is TGTGCCAGCAGCTTCGGGCGGGCGAGCACAGATACGCAGTATTTT. This codes for CASSFGRASTDTQYF.

The chain employs TRBV19 and TRBJ1-4; TRBD1 might be the D (5 bases). The CDR3 totals 15 residues. Germline CDR1 reads LNHDA; CDR2 reads SQIVND (reference sequence). The germline V and J ends were trimmed by 4 bases and 2 bases, with 11 bases remaining between them. CDR3 nucleotides: TGTGCCAGTAGTACTCGGGGGGGTACTAATGAAAAACTGTTTTTT. It is translated as CASSTRGGTNEKLFF.

This clone was detected only a few times. The chain combines TRBV28 with TRBJ2-7; TRBD2 agrees at 9 bases. This CDR3 spans 17 amino acids. Germline lookup yields CDR1 MDHEN and CDR2 SYDVKM. Trimming at V came to 3 bases and at J to 4 bases, leaving 13 bases not matched to a gene. For the CDR3, the DNA is TGTGCCAGCAGTTTTCCGGTGGGACTAGCTGCAGGTTACGAGCAGTACTTC. This codes for CASSFPVGLAAGYEQYF.

This chain links TRBV4-2 with TRBJ2-7; tentative D call: TRBD2 (6 bases). The CDR3 extends over 11 amino acids. Looked up from germline, CDR1 is LGHNA and CDR2 is YNFKEQ. V was cut by 6 bases and J by 4 bases, with 7 bases left in between. CDR3: CASRAGYEQYF. DNA of the CDR3: TGTGCCAGCAGGGCGGGATACGAGCAGTACTTC.

The chain links TRBV19 to TRBJ2-7; TRBD1 matches 8 bases. J was trimmed by 4 bases and V by 4 bases; bases with no gene match: 9. There are 15 residues in the CDR3. Germline V lookup: CDR1 LNHDA, CDR2 SQIVND (reference sequence). CDR3 bases: TGTGCCAGTAGTAATCCGGGACAGGTGTTATACGAGCAGTACTTC. Amino acid sequence: CASSNPGQVLYEQYF.

This rearrangement joins TRBV19 to TRBJ1-2; D is ambiguous. Trimming stripped 3 bases from V and 4 bases from J, with 12 bases between. The length of the CDR3 is 14 residues. CDR1 and CDR2 from the germline V gene are LNHDA and SQIVND (reference sequence). This CDR3 reads CASSMSGSIYGYTF. CDR3 DNA: TGTGCCAGTAGTATGTCGGGGAGTATCTATGGCTACACCTTC.

The chain links TRBV19 to TRBJ2-7; 7 nucleotides align to TRBD2. Germline values: CDR1 LNHDA, CDR2 SQIVND (reference sequence). The CDR3 totals 13 residues. V was clipped by 4 bases and J by 7 bases; unmatched bases: 7. The CDR3 is CASSSGSRGEQYF. Written as DNA, the CDR3 is TGTGCCAGTAGTAGCGGGAGTCGGGGAGAGCAGTACTTC.